This T cell receptor (beta chain) was recovered during a study of T cells in Graves' hyperthyroidism and ophthalmopathy (dated by TCRdb to about 2019). Some background on the complete study: Peripheral blood samples were taken at initial diagnosis, before any treatment was given. The paper reports TCR Vbeta CDR3 sequencing of roughly 140 peripheral blood samples: around 45 ophthalmopathy, fewer than 85 hyperthyroidism and 17 progressor patients. After blood sampling, hyperthyroidism patients were treated with methimazole at a starting dose of 30 mg daily, and ophthalmopathy patients were treated with high-dose intravenous methylprednisolone. An independent validation cohort of some 18 hyperthyroidism patients and approximately 16 patients who later progressed to ophthalmopathy tested prospective prediction of ophthalmopathy. Thyroid tissue and blood T-cell repertoires from several Graves' hyperthyroidism patients were also compared in the study. A discovery cohort of roughly 100 patients, about 43 with Graves' ophthalmopathy and approximately 55 with stable Graves' hyperthyroidism, was used to find distinguishing TCR V-J signatures. For training and testing, the roughly 97 patients in the discovery cohort were randomly divided in a 7:3 ratio. Summary of the overall study and its limitations: Most expanded thyroid clonotypes (frequency above 0.001) were also detected in blood, suggesting blood repertoires may reflect thyroid immune responses. No statistical method was used to set the sample size in advance, and investigators knew the group allocation. In validation, the model predicted progression to ophthalmopathy a median of approximately 6.3 months before onset, with approximately 68% sensitivity and about 75% specificity. Ophthalmopathy was separated from stable hyperthyroidism by a 13 V-J signature model, with over 85% sensitivity and just over 81% specificity obtained in cross-validation and 80%/75% obtained in testing.

Stable Graves' hyperthyroidism was defined as no progression to ophthalmopathy during 18 months of follow-up. Hyperthyroidism patients were aged 18 to 65 years and newly diagnosed, with disease duration of less than 2 months. The study excluded patients with uncontrolled infections, other autoimmune diseases, pregnancy or lactation. Clinical symptoms, serum thyroxine and TRAb, thyroid ultrasound, and orbital computed tomography formed the basis for the diagnoses. PBMCs were isolated from 10 ml of fresh peripheral blood by Ficoll-Paque density gradient centrifugation. Total RNA was extracted using Trizol reagent, and RNA quality was assessed on an Agilent 2100 Bioanalyzer. This clonotype was observed a handful of times. What antigen it recognizes has not been identified. No quality values exist for individual bases; no much larger clone is one base distant. Amplification of TCR beta CDR3 regions was carried out from RNA transcripts. The first round of RT-PCR for the TCR CDR3 was performed with the HTBI primer set and the Qiagen OneStep RT-PCR kit. Libraries were constructed in a second round of multiplex PCR, after which size selection and purification were carried out. Paired-end sequencing of the libraries was performed with 100 bp reads on an Illumina HiSeq2000. Per the original workflow: SOAPnuke was used to process the raw data, throwing out any read that contained adapters or uncalled bases, had a mean Phred below 15, or lacked an exact constant-primer or identifier match. High-quality paired reads were merged using COPE v1.2.5, and each unique nucleotide sequence was defined as a clonotype. Clonotypes were aligned to IMGT TRBV, TRBD and TRBJ reference segments using MiTCR v1.1. Analysis was restricted to V-J combinations with a frequency above 0.0001, which covered about 99% of repertoires. The TCS score was defined as the ratio of F50 (clonal expansion) to E x V (chaos), calculated using BLOSUM62-based TCRdist between CDR3 peptides within each V-J. Welch's t-statistics and random forest reduced approximately 520 V-J features to roughly 13, which were used in a naive Bayes classifier (R e1071). Through fastp at Q25 and MiXCR, TCRdb rebuilt clones from the public reads, retaining in-frame beta chains. When rows share a CDR3 protein, they turn into one entry using the most common DNA and genes. The V and J calls shown here were made by TCRdb, not taken from the authors' results. The sample table contains hundreds of thousands of distinct CDR3 sequences; only one count was recorded for approximately 16% of them. The top ten hold 15% to 20% of the sample.

CDR1 and CDR2 are drawn from the germline V gene: MGHRA, YSYEKL. Relative to germline, V is missing 1 base and J is missing 4 bases, with 4 bases of the junction outside any gene match. CDR3 length: 14 amino acids, cysteine to phenylalanine. Only the CDR3 portion is preserved as DNA: 42 bases, with reading frame beginning at the first base. Sequencing was carried out using blood. This clonotype was sampled from a young woman with Graves' hyperthyroidism. The chain is encoded by TRBV4-1 joined to TRBJ2-7; TRBD2 matches 7 bases in the middle. The DNA sequence is given as TGCGCCAGCAGCCAAGCCGGACTAGGTTACGAGCAGTACTTC. This translates into CASSQAGLGYEQYF.